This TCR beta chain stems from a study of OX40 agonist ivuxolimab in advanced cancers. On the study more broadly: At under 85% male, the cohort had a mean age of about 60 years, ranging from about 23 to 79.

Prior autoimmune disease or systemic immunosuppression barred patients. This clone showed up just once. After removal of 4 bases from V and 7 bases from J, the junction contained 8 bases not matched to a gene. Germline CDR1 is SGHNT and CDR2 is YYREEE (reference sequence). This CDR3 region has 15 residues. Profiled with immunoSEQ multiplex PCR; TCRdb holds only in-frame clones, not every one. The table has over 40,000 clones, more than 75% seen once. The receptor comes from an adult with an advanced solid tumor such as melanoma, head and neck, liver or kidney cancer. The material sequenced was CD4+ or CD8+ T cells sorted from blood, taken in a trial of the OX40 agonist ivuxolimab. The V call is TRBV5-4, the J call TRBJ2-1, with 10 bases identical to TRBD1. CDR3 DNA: TGTGCCAGCAGCCCCGGGACAGGGGAAATAAATGAGCAGTTCTTC. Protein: CASSPGTGEINEQFF. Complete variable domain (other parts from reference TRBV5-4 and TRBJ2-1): ETGVTQSPTHLIKTRGQQVTLRCSSQSGHNTVSWYQQALGQGPQFIFQYYREEENGRGNFPPRFSGLQFPNYSSELNVNALELDDSALYLCASSPGTGEINEQFFGPGTRLTVL.